What follows is one T cell receptor (beta chain) and its context. This record belongs to a study of blood T cell repertoires in COVID-19. Looking at the study overall: The United States, Italy and Spain supplied acute and convalescent COVID-19 samples. The cDNA or gDNA used as material had been derived from T cells, B-cell-depleted T cells, or PBMCs.

Germline CDR1 is MNHEY and CDR2 is SVGAGI. Trimming cost V 8 bases and J 2 bases, with 19 bases left between them. This CDR3 spans 15 amino acids. As handled by the study authors: Reference gene primer amplification in the assay estimated nucleated cell counts. Profiling relied on immunoSEQ multiplex PCR, and the TCRdb table lists in-frame clones only, not all of them. V and J calls and clone size follow that table, whereas D and trimming were derived from the DNA. There are roughly 77,000 clones in the sample; approximately 90% occur only once, and approximately 4.3% lies in the top ten. The chain is built from TRBV6-5 and TRBJ2-7; perhaps TRBD1 as D (6 bases). The sample was peripheral blood. The sequence was collected from a man aged 45-65 years with active COVID-19. As DNA, the CDR3 is TGTGCCAGCCGGGGTCTTCAGGGGACCACCTACGAGCAGTACTTC. This translates into CASRGLQGTTYEQYF.